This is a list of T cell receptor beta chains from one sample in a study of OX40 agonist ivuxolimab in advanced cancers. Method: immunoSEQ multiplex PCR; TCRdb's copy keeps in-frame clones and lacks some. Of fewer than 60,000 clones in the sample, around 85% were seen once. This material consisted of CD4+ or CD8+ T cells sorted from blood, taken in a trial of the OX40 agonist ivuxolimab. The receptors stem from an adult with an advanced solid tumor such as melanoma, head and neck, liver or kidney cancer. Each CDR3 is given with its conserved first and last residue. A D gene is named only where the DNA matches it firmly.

CDR3aa: CASSSWDTNTGELFF
CDR3nt: TGCGCCAGCAGCTCATGGGACACAAACACCGGGGAGCTGTTTTTT
v_gene: TRBV5-1
j_gene: TRBJ2-2
d_gene: NA
len: 15

CDR3aa: CASSQVGLGEENTEAFF
CDR3nt: TGCGCCAGCAGCCAAGTTGGTCTGGGAGAGGAGAACACTGAAGCTTTCTTT
v_gene: TRBV4-3
j_gene: TRBJ1-1
d_gene: NA
len: 17

CDR3aa: CASRQGVGQPQHF
CDR3nt: TGTGCCAGCAGACAGGGGGTAGGTCAGCCCCAGCATTTT
v_gene: TRBV6-5
j_gene: TRBJ1-5
d_gene: TRBD1
len: 13

CDR3aa: CASSSIKVTQYF
CDR3nt: TGTGCCAGCAGCTCAATTAAAGTTACGCAGTATTTT
v_gene: TRBV7-2
j_gene: TRBJ2-3
d_gene: NA
len: 12

CDR3aa: CASSPRGRGSTEAFF
CDR3nt: TGTGCCAGCAGCCCCAGGGGGAGGGGAAGCACTGAAGCTTTCTTT
v_gene: TRBV9
j_gene: TRBJ1-1
d_gene: TRBD1
len: 15

CDR3aa: CASSPGAQREQFF
CDR3nt: TGTGCCAGCAGCCCCGGGGCCCAAAGGGAGCAGTTCTTC
v_gene: TRBV27
j_gene: TRBJ2-1
d_gene: NA
len: 13

CDR3aa: CASSGGDRRPDQPQHF
CDR3nt: TGTGCCAGTAGTGGGGGGGACAGGAGACCCGATCAGCCCCAGCATTTT
v_gene: TRBV19
j_gene: TRBJ1-5
d_gene: TRBD1
len: 16

CDR3aa: CASSFRTSGSEQYF
CDR3nt: TGTGCCAGCAGCTTCCGGACTAGCGGGAGCGAGCAGTACTTC
v_gene: TRBV7-2
j_gene: TRBJ2-7
d_gene: TRBD2
len: 14

CDR3aa: CASSLRSAYNEQFF
CDR3nt: TGTGCCAGCAGCTTGCGTAGCGCCTACAATGAGCAGTTCTTC
v_gene: TRBV7-2
j_gene: TRBJ2-1
d_gene: NA
len: 14

CDR3aa: CASSVTSGPYEQYF
CDR3nt: TGTGCCAGCAGCGTGACTAGCGGGCCCTACGAGCAGTACTTC
v_gene: TRBV7-2
j_gene: TRBJ2-7
d_gene: TRBD2
len: 14

CDR3aa: CASSRVTGTFYGYTF
CDR3nt: TGTGCCAGCAGCAGAGTGACAGGGACCTTCTATGGCTACACCTTC
v_gene: TRBV6-5
j_gene: TRBJ1-2
d_gene: TRBD1
len: 15

CDR3aa: CASSRRTGGREQYF
CDR3nt: TGTGCCAGTAGTAGACGGACAGGGGGTCGTGAGCAGTACTTC
v_gene: TRBV19
j_gene: TRBJ2-7
d_gene: TRBD1
len: 14

CDR3aa: CASSLSSIGKNTGELFF
CDR3nt: TGTGCCAGCAGCTTAAGCTCGATTGGGAAAAACACCGGGGAGCTGTTTTTT
v_gene: TRBV7-3
j_gene: TRBJ2-2
d_gene: NA
len: 17

CDR3aa: CASSLESGYGNTIYF
CDR3nt: TGTGCCAGCAGCTTAGAGTCTGGGTACGGAAACACCATATATTTT
v_gene: TRBV7-2
j_gene: TRBJ1-3
d_gene: NA
len: 15

CDR3aa: CATSLRREIYNEQFF
CDR3nt: TGTGCCACCAGCCTTCGCAGGGAAATCTACAATGAGCAGTTCTTC
v_gene: TRBV15
j_gene: TRBJ2-1
d_gene: NA
len: 15

CDR3aa: CASSLAGQPQHF
CDR3nt: TGTGCCAGCAGCTTGGCGGGACAGCCCCAGCATTTT
v_gene: TRBV5-4
j_gene: TRBJ1-5
d_gene: NA
len: 12